These 4 T cell receptor beta chains originate from one sample sequenced in a study of cytomegalovirus exposure and HLA in healthy donors. PCR used 60 Vbeta primers and 13 Jbeta primers. The data were produced by immunoSEQ multiplex PCR, yet TCRdb's version contains in-frame clones alone and is incomplete. The sample records 150,000 to 200,000 clones, about four fifths being singletons. Sequencing input: PBMCs. The receptors were sampled from a boy aged 10-17 years in good health and CMV-seronegative.

This clone has just one count. The chain joins TRBV10-3 to TRBJ1-4; 8 positions match TRBD1. CDR3 size: 14 residues. Germline CDR1 is ENHRY and CDR2 is SYGVKD. The V segment lost 5 bases and the J segment 2 bases; nucleotides outside the gene matches: 1. The chain's CDR3 is CAISRQGTNEKLFF. The CDR3 DNA is TGTGCCATCAGTAGACAGGGGACTAATGAAAAACTGTTTTTT.

The V gene is TRBV7-8, the J gene TRBJ2-2; TRBD1 agrees at 8 bases. The CDR3 contains 13 residues. V lost 4 bases and J lost 9; bases outside the gene matches: 4. Germline V gene sequence: CDR1 SGHVS, CDR2 FQNEAQ. The CDR3 protein is CASSSRTGRELFF. Here the CDR3 DNA reads TGTGCCAGCAGCTCTCGGACAGGGAGGGAGCTGTTTTTT.

V gene TRBV27 combines with J gene TRBJ2-7, with TRBD1 matching 8 bases. This CDR3 region has 17 residues. V lost 5 bases and J lost 0; bases outside the gene matches: 12. Looked up from germline, CDR1 is MNHEY and CDR2 is SMNVEV (reference sequence). For the CDR3, the DNA is TGTGCCAGCAGTATACGACAGGGGCGTTTGAGCTCCTACGAGCAGTACTTC. Translation gives CASSIRQGRLSSYEQYF.

The genes are TRBV5-4 and TRBJ2-7; 7 nucleotides agree with TRBD1. V dropped 3 bases and J dropped 5; count of bases not matched to a gene: 5. The V gene's germline CDR1 is SGHNT and CDR2 YYREEE (reference sequence). CDR3 length: 13 amino acids. The CDR3 here is CASSYTGVHEQYF. The CDR3 DNA sequence: TGTGCCAGCAGCTATACAGGGGTCCACGAGCAGTACTTC.